The 16 T cell receptor beta chains below all came from one sample that was sequenced in a study of Ad26.COV2.S vaccination and SARS-CoV-2 variants. Sequencing used immunoSEQ multiplex PCR; TCRdb keeps in-frame clones, though not all of them. Of approximately 300,000 clones listed, 70% to 90% are singletons. The treatment here: over 15 received Ad26.COV2.S at low or high dose, single or two shots; a few received placebo; per-sample allocation not given. Samples were taken on day 63 after the first vaccine or placebo injection. Specimen: peripheral blood, collected in a trial of Ad26.COV2.S vaccine versus placebo. These receptors were obtained from a person between 18 and 65 years old who received the Ad26.COV2.S COVID-19 vaccine or a placebo.

Of note for this clone: The sample carries other DNA sequences with the same CDR3. V gene TRBV10-3 combines with J gene TRBJ1-1, with TRBD1 as a possible D gene (6 bases). The V gene's germline CDR1 is ENHRY and CDR2 SYGVKD. The CDR3 is 13 amino acids. V was shortened by 3 bases and J by 3 bases, with 8 bases between the two germline ends. CDR3 nucleotides: TGTGCCATCAGTGAAAACAGGGACACTGAAGCTTTCTTT. It is translated as CAISENRDTEAFF.

The CDR3 nucleotides read TGTGCCAGTAGTACGACTCGTACGCAGTATTTT. It is translated as CASSTTRTQYF. The genes are TRBV19 and TRBJ2-3; D is unresolved. With 4 bases removed from V and 8 bases from J, the gap between germline ends came to 7 bases. The CDR3 sequence is 11 residues long. Per the germline V gene, CDR1 is LNHDA and CDR2 is SQIVND (reference sequence).

The chain uses TRBV6-6 and TRBJ2-5; D tentatively fits TRBD1 or TRBD2 (7 bases each). Trimming cost V 4 bases and J 5 bases, with 17 bases left between them. CDR1 and CDR2 from the germline V gene are MNHNY and SVGAGI (reference sequence). The CDR3 has 15 residues. The CDR3 sequence is CASSSPRGGMETQYF. The CDR3, as DNA: TGTGCCAGCAGTTCCCCCAGGGGGGGGATGGAGACCCAGTACTTC.

This clone was recorded a few times. The rearrangement joins TRBV27 to TRBJ1-2, with a weak D call TRBD1 (6 bases). The CDR3 sequence is 12 residues long. V was pared by 6 bases and J by 5 bases, with 10 bases between. Germline CDR1 and CDR2: MNHEY and SMNVEV (reference sequence). The CDR3 loop is CASSRTGYGYTF. The CDR3 DNA is TGTGCCAGCAGCCGAACAGGGTATGGCTACACCTTC.

This sequence joins TRBV6-5 and TRBJ2-3; 9 bases align to TRBD2. V lost 5 bases, J lost 6 bases, and 9 bases stayed unmatched. Germline CDR1 and CDR2: MNHEY and SVGAGI. CDR3 length: 15 amino acids. In DNA form, the CDR3 reads TGTGCCAGCAGTACCACGGCTAGCGGGGTCGATACGCAGTATTTT. It codes for CASSTTASGVDTQYF.

This clone was counted once. The chain employs TRBV24-1 and TRBJ2-1, with 7 positions matching TRBD2. This CDR3 spans 16 amino acids. With 4 bases clipped from V and 1 base from J, the junction kept 6 bases outside the gene matches. Germline CDR1 and CDR2: KGHDR and SFDVKD. The CDR3 loop reads CATSDPSAGSYNEQFF. The CDR3 coding sequence is TGTGCCACCAGTGACCCCTCAGCGGGGTCCTACAATGAGCAGTTCTTC.

V is TRBV29-1 and J is TRBJ1-2; 8 nucleotides agree with TRBD1. The CDR3 runs 16 residues. The germline V gene has CDR1 SQVTM and CDR2 ANQGSEA. J was trimmed by 4 bases and V by 2 bases; bases with no gene match: 12. The CDR3 sequence: CSVETTGQGGTYGYTF. In DNA form, the CDR3 reads TGCAGCGTTGAAACGACTGGACAGGGTGGGACCTATGGCTACACCTTC.

CDR3 in amino acids: CASSLRVSTDTQYF. The CDR3 DNA reads as TGTGCCAGCAGCCTAAGAGTATCCACAGATACGCAGTATTTT. V and J are TRBV9 and TRBJ2-3; D call uncertain. Between the trimmed V and J ends, which lost 4 bases and 2 bases, there was a span of 11 bases. Germline values: CDR1 SGDLS, CDR2 YYNGEE. This CDR3 spans 14 amino acids. The entire variable domain, with the rest obtained from reference TRBV9 and TRBJ2-3, is as follows: DSGVTQTPKHLITATGQRVTLRCSPRSGDLSVYWYQQSLDQGLQFLIQYYNGEERAKGNILERFSAQQFPDLHSELNLSSLELGDSALYFCASSLRVSTDTQYFGPGTRLTVL.

The CDR3 DNA is TGTGCCAGCTTAGGGGGAGCCTACAATGAGCAGTTCTTC. Translated, it gives CASLGGAYNEQFF. The chain links TRBV27 to TRBJ2-1; tentatively, D is TRBD1 (6 bases). The CDR3 has 13 residues. CDR1 is MNHEY and CDR2 is SMNVEV in the germline V gene (reference sequence). Trimming removed 8 bases from V and 2 bases from J, with 10 bases in between.

The sample holds one count of this clone. This chain joins TRBV24-1 and TRBJ1-2; D not resolved. V dropped 1 base and J dropped 4 bases, with 0 bases sitting between them. Germline V gives CDR1 KGHDR, CDR2 SFDVKD. CDR3 size: 11 residues. CDR3 residues: CATSDFYGYTF. The CDR3 region has the DNA TGTGCCACCAGTGATTTCTATGGCTACACCTTC.

V and J are TRBV5-4 and TRBJ2-5, with 14 bases identical to TRBD2. CDR1 and CDR2 from the germline V gene are SGHNT and YYREEE (reference sequence). The CDR3 extends over 16 amino acids. Unmatched junction bases numbered 9, after V lost 4 bases and J lost 7 bases. CDR3 sequence (DNA): TGTGCCAGCAGCCCCTGGACTAGCGGGGGGAAAGCGACCCAGTACTTC. The encoded protein is CASSPWTSGGKATQYF.

The chain's CDR3 is CASTRTGGSYEQYF. The CDR3 DNA follows: TGTGCCAGTACACGGACAGGGGGCTCCTACGAGCAGTACTTC. The rearrangement links TRBV27 to TRBJ2-7; 10 bases fit TRBD1. Losses at the gene ends were 9 bases for V and 0 bases for J; bases not matched to a gene: 5. The CDR3 consists of 14 residues. The V gene's germline CDR1 is MNHEY and CDR2 SMNVEV (reference sequence).

The chain couples TRBV5-1 to TRBJ1-5, with a tentative D call TRBD1 (6 bases). There are 15 residues in the CDR3. The germline V gene encodes CDR1 SGHRS and CDR2 YFSETQ. V was clipped by 4 bases and J by 7 bases, with 18 bases between them. DNA of the CDR3: TGCGCCAGCAGCCTAGAAGGGGGATCGGTGCAGCCCCAGCATTTT. Its protein is CASSLEGGSVQPQHF.

The V call is TRBV11-1, the J call TRBJ1-1; D might be TRBD1 (5 bases). Trimming left V 4 bases short and J 0 bases short, with 15 bases between. Germline assignment: CDR1 SGHAT and CDR2 FQDESV (reference sequence). The CDR3 consists of 16 residues. CDR3 protein: CASSWGREIVNTEAFF. As DNA, the CDR3 is TGTGCCAGCAGCTGGGGCAGGGAAATCGTGAACACTGAAGCTTTCTTT.

This chain connects TRBV10-3 to TRBJ2-3; D assignment may be TRBD1 or TRBD2 (6 bases each). This CDR3 region has 12 residues. CDR1 ENHRY and CDR2 SYGVKD come from the germline V gene. The DNA for the CDR3 is TGTGCTAGTACCGGGGGCCCAGATACGCAGTATTTT. This translates into CASTGGPDTQYF.

The chain couples TRBV19 to TRBJ2-2, with 10 bases that match TRBD1. Germline CDR1 LNHDA, CDR2 SQIVND (reference sequence). With V trimmed by 5 bases and J by 7 bases, 19 bases remained unmatched. The CDR3 is 19 amino acids. CDR3: CASSRRDRGGSLRGGELFF. DNA for the CDR3: TGTGCCAGTAGTCGCCGGGACAGGGGAGGATCGTTGAGAGGCGGGGAGCTGTTTTTT.